The source of this T cell receptor beta chain is a study of cytomegalovirus exposure and HLA in healthy donors. This PCR relied on a set of 60 Vbeta primers and 13 Jbeta primers. As handled by the study authors: In a later analysis, some 10 million of approximately 86 million unique beta chains occurred in at least two donors. The method was immunoSEQ multiplex PCR; TCRdb's version includes in-frame clones alone and lacks a portion of them. D and trimming were read from the DNA, whereas the V and J calls and clone size are those reported in that table. The sample has 100,000 to 150,000 clones; less than 80% are singletons. Study results and caveats: Information on immune exposure was restricted to one variable (CMV serostatus). In a later analysis, the majority of CMV-associated beta chains seemingly showed HLA restriction. Several V segments, TRBV6-2 and TRBV6-3 among them, could not be told apart and were dropped.

Looked up from germline, CDR1 is LGHNA and CDR2 is YNFKEQ. V was trimmed by 0 bases and J by 5 bases, leaving 8 bases between them. There are 14 residues in the CDR3. On this clone itself: As yet, its antigen is unknown.

The receptor was derived from a female donor in good health and CMV-seropositive. The source material was PBMCs. The V and J genes are TRBV4-2 and TRBJ2-1; tentatively, D is TRBD1 (6 bases). The CDR3: CASSQDQGNNEQFF. The CDR3, as DNA: TGTGCCAGCAGCCAAGATCAGGGGAACAATGAGCAGTTCTTC.